A single sample gave rise to the 2 T cell receptor beta chains below, sequenced in a study of metastatic and nonmetastatic thyroid tumors. TCRdb re-called clones from the PCR reads using MiXCR. The sample carries fewer than 30,000 clones, 16% recorded once. All patients were untreated before thyroid surgery. The specimen sequenced was blood. Receptor source: a female donor with papillary thyroid cancer or a benign thyroid nodule (not recorded which). Some clones in this sample may be carry-over from other donors' samples.

V usage is TRBV11-2 and J usage is TRBJ1-2; D is undetermined. Looked up from germline, CDR1 is SGHAT and CDR2 is FQNNGV. The V end lost 0 bases, the J end lost 4 bases, and 3 bases lay between the germline ends. This CDR3 is 12 amino acids long. This CDR3 is CASSLDSYGYTF. Here the CDR3 DNA reads TGTGCCAGCAGCTTAGATTCCTATGGCTACACCTTC. Drawing the rest from reference TRBV11-2 and TRBJ1-2, the complete variable domain is EAGVAQSPRYKIIEKRQSVAFWCNPISGHATLYWYQQILGQGPKLLIQFQNNGVVDDSQLPKDRFSAERLKGVDSTLKIQPAKLEDSAVYLCASSLDSYGYTFGSGTRLTVV.

On this clone: The junction shows a germline mismatch at one end, possibly a read error. The J gene is TRBJ2-4, the V gene TRBV28, with unresolved D. Germline-derived CDR1 and CDR2 are MDHEN and SYDVKM. This CDR3 has 16 residues. CDR3 protein: CASSSGRTLAKNIHYF. The CDR3 coding sequence is TGTGCCAGCAGTTCTGGGCGGACCTTAGCCAAAAACATTCATTACTTC.